The source of this T cell receptor (beta chain) is a study of cytomegalovirus exposure and HLA in healthy donors. Whole-study context: Earlier, approximately 110 million unique TCR beta sequences were recovered from about 179 million T cells by an analysis. An early data release held tens of millions of unique TCRs from HLA-typed donors.

Findings of the study overall: The authors considered a cluster of highly shared sequence variants likely to be a sequencing artifact.

The PCR contained 60 Vbeta and 13 Jbeta primers. Assay used: immunoSEQ multiplex PCR; TCRdb lists only in-frame clones, some missing. This repertoire shows about 82,000 clones, around 79% found once; its top ten account for around 5.8%. Germline assignment: CDR1 SGDLS and CDR2 YYNGEE. This CDR3 comprises 17 residues. Trimming removed 0 bases at V and 1 base at J, with 15 bases between. Donors consisted of healthy bone marrow donors. As to this clone: Its antigen remains unknown.

The TCR comes from a male donor in good health and CMV-seropositive. This sequence joins TRBV9 and TRBJ2-3; weak D call: TRBD2 (5 bases). Sample: PBMCs. The CDR3 here is CASSVEGSGLRTDTQYF. The CDR3 DNA follows: TGTGCCAGCAGCGTAGAAGGGAGCGGCCTTCGCACAGATACGCAGTATTTT.